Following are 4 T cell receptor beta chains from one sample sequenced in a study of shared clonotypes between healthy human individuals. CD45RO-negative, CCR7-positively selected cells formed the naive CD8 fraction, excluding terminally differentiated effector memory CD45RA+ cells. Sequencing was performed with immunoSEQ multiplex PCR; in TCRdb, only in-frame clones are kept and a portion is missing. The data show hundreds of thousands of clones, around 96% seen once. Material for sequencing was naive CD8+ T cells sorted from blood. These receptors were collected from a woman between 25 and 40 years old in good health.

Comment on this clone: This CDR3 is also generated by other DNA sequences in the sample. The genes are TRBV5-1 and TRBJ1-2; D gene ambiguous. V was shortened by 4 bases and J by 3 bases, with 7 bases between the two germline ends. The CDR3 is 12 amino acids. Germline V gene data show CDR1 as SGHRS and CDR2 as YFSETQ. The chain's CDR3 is CASSLEDYGYTF. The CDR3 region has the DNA TGCGCCAGCAGCCTTGAGGACTATGGCTACACCTTC. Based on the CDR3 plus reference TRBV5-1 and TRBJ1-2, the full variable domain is KAGVTQTPRYLIKTRGQQVTLSCSPISGHRSVSWYQQTPGQGLQFLFEYFSETQRNKGNFPGRFSGRQFSNSRSEMNVSTLELGDSALYLCASSLEDYGYTFGSGTRLTVV.

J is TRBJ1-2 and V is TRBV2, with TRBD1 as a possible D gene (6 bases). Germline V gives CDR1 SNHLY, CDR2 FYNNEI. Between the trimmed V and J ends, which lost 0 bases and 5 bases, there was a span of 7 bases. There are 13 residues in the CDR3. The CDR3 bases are TGTGCCAGCAGTGAAGCGGGACAATATGGCTACACCTTC. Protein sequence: CASSEAGQYGYTF. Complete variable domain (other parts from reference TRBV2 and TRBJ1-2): EPEVTQTPSHQVTQMGQEVILRCVPISNHLYFYWYRQILGQKVEFLVSFYNNEISEKSEIFDDQFSVERPDGSNFTLKIRSTKLEDSAMYFCASSEAGQYGYTFGSGTRLTVV.

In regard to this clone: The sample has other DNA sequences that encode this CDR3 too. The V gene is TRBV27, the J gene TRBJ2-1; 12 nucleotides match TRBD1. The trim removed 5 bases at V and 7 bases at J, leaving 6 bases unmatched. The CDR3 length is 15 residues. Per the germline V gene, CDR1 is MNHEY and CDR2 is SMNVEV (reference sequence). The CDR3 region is CASSPGTGGRNEQFF. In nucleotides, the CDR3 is TGTGCCAGCAGTCCCGGGACAGGGGGCCGGAATGAGCAGTTCTTC.

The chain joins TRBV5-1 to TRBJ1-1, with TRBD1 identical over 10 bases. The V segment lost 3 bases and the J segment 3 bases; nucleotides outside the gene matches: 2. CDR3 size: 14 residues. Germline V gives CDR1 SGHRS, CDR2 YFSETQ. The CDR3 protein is CASSSGQGDTEAFF. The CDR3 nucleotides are TGCGCCAGCAGCTCCGGACAGGGGGACACTGAAGCTTTCTTT.